This record concerns one T cell receptor (beta chain) sequence. Per the study methods: From reference gene primer amplification, estimates of nucleated cell counts were derived. Generated by immunoSEQ multiplex PCR, the TCRdb table keeps only in-frame clones and is missing some. Clonal size and the V and J genes are those of that table, whereas D and trimming came from the DNA. The sample contains about 350,000 clones, about nine tenths of which appear only once. The sample belongs to a study of blood T cell repertoires in COVID-19. Overall study: The United States, Italy and Spain provided the acute and convalescent COVID-19 samples. Nucleic acid was either cDNA or gDNA, and it came from T cells, B-cell-depleted T cells, or PBMCs.

Residents of 24 US areas, aged 18 to 89 years, made up the participants. The length of the CDR3 is 15 residues. Germline V gene sequence: CDR1 SGHRS, CDR2 YFSETQ. With 3 bases removed from V and 1 base from J, the gap between germline ends came to 14 bases. The receptor comes from a woman aged 30 to 39 who had been exposed to COVID-19. The chain uses TRBV5-1 and TRBJ2-7; D is possibly TRBD2 (6 bases). The sample consisted of PBMCs or T cells enriched from blood (not recorded which). CDR3 protein: CASSWSAGTSYEQYF. CDR3 DNA sequence: TGCGCCAGCAGCTGGTCGGCGGGAACTTCCTACGAGCAGTACTTC.